The clone carrying this T cell receptor beta chain has more than one count but fewer than ten. This entry comes from a study of T-cell memory formation after mild COVID-19. Each CDR3 protein gets one entry after TCRdb re-called the 5' RACE reads with MiXCR. The sample carries roughly 510,000 distinct CDR3 sequences, roughly 17% recorded once. Germline lookup yields CDR1 LNHDA and CDR2 SQIVND (reference sequence). With 5 bases clipped from V and 3 bases from J, the junction kept 10 bases outside the gene matches. The CDR3 runs to 15 residues. Sequencing was done on a sample of PBMCs or a T cell subset sorted from them (not recorded which). The source of this sequence is an adult woman who had mild COVID-19 (a few samples of this study predate the infection). Cell type and time point are not known. The genes are TRBV19 and TRBJ2-7; 7 nucleotides line up with TRBD2. CDR3 loop: CASSPGLGGFYEQYF. CDR3 nucleotide sequence: TGTGCCAGTAGTCCAGGACTGGGGGGGTTCTACGAGCAGTACTTC. Based on the CDR3 plus reference TRBV19 and TRBJ2-7, the full variable domain is DGGITQSPKYLFRKEGQNVTLSCEQNLNHDAMYWYRQDPGQGLRLIYYSQIVNDFQKGDIAEGYSVSREKKESFPLTVTSAQKNPTAFYLCASSPGLGGFYEQYFGPGTRLTVT.